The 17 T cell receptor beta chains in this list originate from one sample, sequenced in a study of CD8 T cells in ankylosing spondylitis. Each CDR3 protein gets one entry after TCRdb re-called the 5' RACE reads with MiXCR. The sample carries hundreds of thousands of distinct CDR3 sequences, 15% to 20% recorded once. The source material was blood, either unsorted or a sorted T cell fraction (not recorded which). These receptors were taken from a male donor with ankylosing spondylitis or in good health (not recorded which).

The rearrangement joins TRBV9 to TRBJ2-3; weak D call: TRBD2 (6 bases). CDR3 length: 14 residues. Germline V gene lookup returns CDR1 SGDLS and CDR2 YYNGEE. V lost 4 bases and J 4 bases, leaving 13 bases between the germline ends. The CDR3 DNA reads TGTGCCAGCAGCCCACGGCCGGGGGCAGATACGCAGTATTTT. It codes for CASSPRPGADTQYF. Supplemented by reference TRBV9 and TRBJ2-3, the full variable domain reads DSGVTQTPKHLITATGQRVTLRCSPRSGDLSVYWYQQSLDQGLQFLIQYYNGEERAKGNILERFSAQQFPDLHSELNLSSLELGDSALYFCASSPRPGADTQYFGPGTRLTVL.

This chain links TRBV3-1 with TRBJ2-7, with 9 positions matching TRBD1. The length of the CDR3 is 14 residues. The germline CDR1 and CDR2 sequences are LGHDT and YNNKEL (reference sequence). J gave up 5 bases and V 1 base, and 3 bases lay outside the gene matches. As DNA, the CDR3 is TGTGCCAGCAGCCAAGGGAGGACAGGGGACGAGCAGTACGTC. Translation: CASSQGRTGDEQYV.

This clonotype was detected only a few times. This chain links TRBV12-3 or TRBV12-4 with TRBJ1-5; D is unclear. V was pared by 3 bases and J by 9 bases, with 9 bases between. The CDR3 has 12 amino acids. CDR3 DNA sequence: TGTGCCAGCAGTTTGCCCCGGGGGCCCCAGCATTTT. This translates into CASSLPRGPQHF.

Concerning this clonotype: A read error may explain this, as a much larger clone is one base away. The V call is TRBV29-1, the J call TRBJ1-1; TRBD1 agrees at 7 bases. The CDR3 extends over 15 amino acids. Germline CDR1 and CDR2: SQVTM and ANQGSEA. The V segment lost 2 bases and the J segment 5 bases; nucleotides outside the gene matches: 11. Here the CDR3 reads CSVELPGQSNTEAFF. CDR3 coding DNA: TGCAGCGTTGAATTACCGGGACAGAGTAATACTGAAGCTTTCTTT.

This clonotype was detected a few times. The CDR3 DNA reads TGCGCCAGCAGCTTGGGACTAGCGGGAGTCCACGAGCAGTACGTC. Its translation: CASSLGLAGVHEQYV. This rearrangement joins TRBV5-1 to TRBJ2-7; 12 bases match TRBD2. The ends lost 0 bases at V and 5 bases at J; junction bases unmatched: 3. CDR1 SGHRS and CDR2 YFSETQ come from the germline V gene. The CDR3 runs 15 residues.

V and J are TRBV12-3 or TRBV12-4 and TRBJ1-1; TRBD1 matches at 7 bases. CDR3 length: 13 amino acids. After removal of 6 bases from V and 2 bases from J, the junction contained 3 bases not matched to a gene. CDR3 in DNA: TGTGCCAGCAGCAAGGGGGCCAACACTGAAGCTTTCTTT. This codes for CASSKGANTEAFF.

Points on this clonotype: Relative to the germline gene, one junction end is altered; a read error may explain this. The CDR3 region is CASSPGDYSSPLHF. The DNA for the CDR3 is TGCGCCAGCAGCCCAGGGGACTATAGTTCACCCCTCCACTTT. The chain combines TRBV5-1 with TRBJ1-6, with D possibly TRBD1 on 6 matching bases. Germline V gene data show CDR1 as SGHRS and CDR2 as YFSETQ. This CDR3 is built from 14 residues.

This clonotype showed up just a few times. CDR3 region: CSATRLGNEQFF. The DNA for the CDR3 is TGCAGTGCAACGCGACTAGGCAATGAGCAGTTCTTC. The V gene is TRBV20-1, the J gene TRBJ2-1; perhaps TRBD2 as D (6 bases). The germline gives CDR1 DFQATT, CDR2 SNEGSKA (reference sequence). The CDR3 is 12 residues long. Trimming pared 6 bases from V and 6 bases from J, leaving 12 bases between.

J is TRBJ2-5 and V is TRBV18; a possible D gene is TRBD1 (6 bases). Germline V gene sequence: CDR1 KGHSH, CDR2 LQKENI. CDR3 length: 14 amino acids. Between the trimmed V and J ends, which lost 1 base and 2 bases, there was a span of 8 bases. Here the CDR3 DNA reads TGTGCCAGCTCACCACTAGGGACACAAGAGACCCAGTACTTC. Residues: CASSPLGTQETQYF. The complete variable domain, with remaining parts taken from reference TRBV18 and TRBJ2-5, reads NAGVMQNPRHLVRRRGQEARLRCSPMKGHSHVYWYRQLPEEGLKFMVYLQKENIIDESGMPKERFSAEFPKEGPSILRIQQVVRGDSAAYFCASSPLGTQETQYFGPGTRLLVL.

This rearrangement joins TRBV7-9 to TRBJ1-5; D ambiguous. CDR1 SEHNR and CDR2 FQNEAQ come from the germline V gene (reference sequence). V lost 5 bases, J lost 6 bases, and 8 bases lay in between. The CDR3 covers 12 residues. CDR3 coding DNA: TGTGCCAGCAGCGCCGGCAGTCAGCCCCAGCATTTT. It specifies CASSAGSQPQHF.

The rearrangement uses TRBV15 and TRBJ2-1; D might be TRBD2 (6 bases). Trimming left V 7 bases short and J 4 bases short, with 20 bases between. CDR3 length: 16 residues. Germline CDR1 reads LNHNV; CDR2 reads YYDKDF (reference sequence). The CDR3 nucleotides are TGTGCCACCAACAGCCACGGACGGGAGTTATACAATGAGCAGTTCTTC. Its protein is CATNSHGRELYNEQFF.

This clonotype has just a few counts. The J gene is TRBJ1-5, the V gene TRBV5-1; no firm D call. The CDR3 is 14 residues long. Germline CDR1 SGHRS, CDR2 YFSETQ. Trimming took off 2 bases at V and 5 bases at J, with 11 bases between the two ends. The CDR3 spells CASSLSSRDQPQHF. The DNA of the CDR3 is TGCGCCAGCAGCTTATCCAGTCGTGATCAGCCCCAGCATTTT.

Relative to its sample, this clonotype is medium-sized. Written as DNA, the CDR3 is TGCAGCGCTGGAGGAAGGGAGGGGAACACTGAAGCTTTCTTT. This sequence encodes CSAGGREGNTEAFF. V and J are TRBV29-1 and TRBJ1-1; D is undetermined. V was trimmed by 7 bases and J by 1 base, leaving 16 bases between them. The CDR3 runs to 14 residues. CDR1 is SQVTM and CDR2 is ANQGSEA in the germline V gene.

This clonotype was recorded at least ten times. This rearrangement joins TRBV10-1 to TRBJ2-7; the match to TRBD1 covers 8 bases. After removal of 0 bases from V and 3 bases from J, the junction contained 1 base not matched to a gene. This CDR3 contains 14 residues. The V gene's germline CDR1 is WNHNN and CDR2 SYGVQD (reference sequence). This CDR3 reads CASSESGQDYEQYV. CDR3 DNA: TGCGCCAGCAGTGAGTCGGGACAGGACTACGAGCAGTACGTC.

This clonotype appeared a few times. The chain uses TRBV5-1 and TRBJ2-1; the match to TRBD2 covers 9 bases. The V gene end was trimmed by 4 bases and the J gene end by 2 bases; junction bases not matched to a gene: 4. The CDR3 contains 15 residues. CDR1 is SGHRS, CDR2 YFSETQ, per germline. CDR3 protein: CASSRGGATYNEQFF. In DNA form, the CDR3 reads TGCGCCAGCAGCCGCGGGGGGGCCACCTACAATGAGCAGTTCTTC.

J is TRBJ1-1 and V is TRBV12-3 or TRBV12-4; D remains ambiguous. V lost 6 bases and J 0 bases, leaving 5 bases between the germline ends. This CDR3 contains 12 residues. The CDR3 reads CASSVMNTEAFF. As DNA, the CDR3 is TGTGCCAGCAGCGTAATGAACACTGAAGCTTTCTTT.

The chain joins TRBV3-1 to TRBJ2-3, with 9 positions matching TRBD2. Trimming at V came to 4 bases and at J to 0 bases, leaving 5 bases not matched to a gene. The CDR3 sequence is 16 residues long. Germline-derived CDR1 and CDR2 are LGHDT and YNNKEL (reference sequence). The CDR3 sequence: CASSRNSGSSTDTQYF. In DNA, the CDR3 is TGTGCCAGCAGCCGAAATAGCGGGAGTAGCACAGATACGCAGTATTTT.